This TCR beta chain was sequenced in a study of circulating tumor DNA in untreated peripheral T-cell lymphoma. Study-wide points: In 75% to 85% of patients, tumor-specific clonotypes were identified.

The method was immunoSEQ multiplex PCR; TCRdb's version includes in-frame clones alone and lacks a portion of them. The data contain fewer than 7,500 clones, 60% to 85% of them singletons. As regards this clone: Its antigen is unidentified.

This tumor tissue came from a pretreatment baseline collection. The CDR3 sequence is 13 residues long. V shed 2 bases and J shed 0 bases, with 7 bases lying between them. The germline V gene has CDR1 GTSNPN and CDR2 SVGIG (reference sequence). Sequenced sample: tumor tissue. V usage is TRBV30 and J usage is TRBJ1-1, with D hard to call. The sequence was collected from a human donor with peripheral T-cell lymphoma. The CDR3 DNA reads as TGTGCCTGGAGTAGGGAGTTGAACACTGAAGCTTTCTTT. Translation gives CAWSRELNTEAFF.